The subject of this entry is one TCR beta chain. The data derive from a study of blood T cell repertoires in COVID-19. V gave up 4 bases and J gave up 1 base, with 14 bases separating them. Germline loops: CDR1 GTSNPN, CDR2 SVGIG (reference sequence). The CDR3 is made up of 15 amino acids. Libraries were prepared by immunoSEQ multiplex PCR; TCRdb keeps only in-frame clonotypes and omits some of them. The sample lists 65,000 to 70,000 clones; about 86% were seen once. The chain carries TRBV30 and TRBJ2-1; possibly TRBD2 for D (6 bases). The TCR comes from a man between 45 and 60 years old with acute or convalescent COVID-19. Material for sequencing was peripheral blood. The CDR3 DNA reads TGTGCCTGGACGCAATTCGGGGGTTCCTACAATGAGCAGTTCTTC. Amino acid sequence: CAWTQFGGSYNEQFF.